This entry describes one T cell receptor (beta chain). This entry belongs to a study of OX40 agonist ivuxolimab in advanced cancers. TCRdb keeps only in-frame clones here, not all; method: immunoSEQ multiplex PCR. The data show about 78,000 clones, with under 90% seen just once and 0.35% to 0.45% held by the top ten. V dropped 3 bases and J dropped 3 bases, with 8 bases sitting between them. Looked up from germline, CDR1 is SGHAT and CDR2 is FQNNGV. The CDR3 totals 13 residues. The source is an adult with an advanced solid tumor such as melanoma, head and neck, liver or kidney cancer. The rearrangement joins TRBV11-2 to TRBJ2-5; D unresolved. Sample: CD4+ or CD8+ T cells sorted from blood, taken in a trial of the OX40 agonist ivuxolimab. CDR3 nucleotide sequence: TGTGCCAGCAGCTTCTCTATGAAAGAGACCCAGTACTTC. It specifies CASSFSMKETQYF.